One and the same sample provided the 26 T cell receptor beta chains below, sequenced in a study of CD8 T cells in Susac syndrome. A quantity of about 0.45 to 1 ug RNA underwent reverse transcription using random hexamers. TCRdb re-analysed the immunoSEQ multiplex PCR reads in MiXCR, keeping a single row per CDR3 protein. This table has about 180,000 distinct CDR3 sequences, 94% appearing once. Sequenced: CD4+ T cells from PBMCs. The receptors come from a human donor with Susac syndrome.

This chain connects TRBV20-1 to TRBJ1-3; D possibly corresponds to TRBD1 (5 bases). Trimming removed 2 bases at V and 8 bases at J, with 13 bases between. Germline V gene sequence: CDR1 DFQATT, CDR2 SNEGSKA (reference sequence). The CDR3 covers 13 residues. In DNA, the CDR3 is TGCAGTGCTAGAAAGGGCAGGGCCGACACCATATATTTT. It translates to CSARKGRADTIYF.

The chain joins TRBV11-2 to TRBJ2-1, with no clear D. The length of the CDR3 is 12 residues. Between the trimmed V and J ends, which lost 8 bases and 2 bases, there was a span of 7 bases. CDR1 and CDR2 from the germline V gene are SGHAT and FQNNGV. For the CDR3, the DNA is TGTGCCAGCGAATCGGCCTACAATGAGCAGTTCTTC. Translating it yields CASESAYNEQFF.

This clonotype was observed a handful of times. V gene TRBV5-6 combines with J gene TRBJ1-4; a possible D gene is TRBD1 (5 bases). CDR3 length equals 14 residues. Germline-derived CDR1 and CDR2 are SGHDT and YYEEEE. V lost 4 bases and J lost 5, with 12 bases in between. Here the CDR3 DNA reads TGTGCCAGCAGCCACGGGACGGCCAATGAAAAACTGTTTTTT. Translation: CASSHGTANEKLFF.

The CDR3 region is CSVAGRDRGLNEQFF. CDR3 DNA: TGCAGCGTCGCCGGGCGGGACAGGGGTTTGAATGAGCAGTTCTTC. The J gene is TRBJ2-1, the V gene TRBV29-1; 10 bases agree with TRBD1. Looked up from germline, CDR1 is SQVTM and CDR2 is ANQGSEA. CDR3 length: 15 amino acids. Trimming took 6 bases from V and 7 from J; bases not matched to a gene: 12.

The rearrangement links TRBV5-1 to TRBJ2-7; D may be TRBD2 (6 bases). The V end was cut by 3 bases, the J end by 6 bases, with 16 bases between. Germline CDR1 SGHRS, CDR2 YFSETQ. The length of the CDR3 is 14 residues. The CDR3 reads CASSSGVGGGEQYF. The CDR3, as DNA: TGCGCCAGCAGCTCCGGCGTCGGGGGAGGCGAGCAGTACTTC.

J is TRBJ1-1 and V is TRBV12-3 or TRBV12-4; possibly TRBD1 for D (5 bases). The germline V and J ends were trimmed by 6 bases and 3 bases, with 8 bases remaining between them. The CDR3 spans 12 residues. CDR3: CASRGDHTEAFF. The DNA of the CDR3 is TGTGCCAGCAGGGGGGATCACACTGAAGCTTTCTTT.

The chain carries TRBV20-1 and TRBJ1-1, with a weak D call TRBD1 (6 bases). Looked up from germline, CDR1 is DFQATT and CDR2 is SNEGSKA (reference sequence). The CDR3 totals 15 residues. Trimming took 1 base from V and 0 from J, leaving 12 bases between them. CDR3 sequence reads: CSARVRDKMNTEAFF. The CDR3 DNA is TGCAGTGCTAGAGTGCGGGACAAGATGAACACTGAAGCTTTCTTT.

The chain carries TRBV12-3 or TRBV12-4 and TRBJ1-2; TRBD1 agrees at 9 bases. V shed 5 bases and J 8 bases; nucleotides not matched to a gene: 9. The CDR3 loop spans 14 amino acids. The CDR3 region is CASSPHRTGGGYTF. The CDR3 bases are TGTGCCAGCAGTCCACACCGAACAGGGGGCGGCTACACCTTC.

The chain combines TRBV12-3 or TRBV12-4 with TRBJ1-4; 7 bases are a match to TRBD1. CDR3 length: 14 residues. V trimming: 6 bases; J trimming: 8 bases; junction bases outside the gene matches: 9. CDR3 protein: CASSTLDREEKLFF. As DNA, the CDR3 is TGTGCCAGCAGCACCCTCGACAGGGAAGAAAAACTGTTTTTT.

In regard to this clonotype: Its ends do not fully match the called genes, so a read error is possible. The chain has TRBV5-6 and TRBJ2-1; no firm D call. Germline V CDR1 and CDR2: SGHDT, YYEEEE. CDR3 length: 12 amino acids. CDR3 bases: TGTGCCAGCAGCTTGGAATCATTTCCCCGGGTCTTC. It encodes CASSLESFPRVF.

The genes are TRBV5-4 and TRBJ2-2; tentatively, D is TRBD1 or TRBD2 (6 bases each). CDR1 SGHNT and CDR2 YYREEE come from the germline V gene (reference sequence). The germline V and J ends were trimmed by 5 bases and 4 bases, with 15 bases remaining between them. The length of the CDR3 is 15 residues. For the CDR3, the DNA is TGTGCCAGCAGACCCGGGGGCTCCCGCACCGGGGAGCTGTTTTTT. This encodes CASRPGGSRTGELFF.

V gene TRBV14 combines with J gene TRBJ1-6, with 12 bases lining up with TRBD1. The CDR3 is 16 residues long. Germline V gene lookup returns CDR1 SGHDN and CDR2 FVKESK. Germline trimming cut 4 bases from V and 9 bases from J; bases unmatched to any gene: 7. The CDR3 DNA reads TGTGCCAGCAGCCTCACGGGACAGGGGGCCGGTTCACCCCTCCACTTT. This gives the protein CASSLTGQGAGSPLHF.

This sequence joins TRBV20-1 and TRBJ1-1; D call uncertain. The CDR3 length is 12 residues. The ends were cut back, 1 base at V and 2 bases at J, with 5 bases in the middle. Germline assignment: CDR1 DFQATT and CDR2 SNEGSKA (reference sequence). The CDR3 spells CSARVPNTEAFF. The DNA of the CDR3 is TGCAGTGCTAGAGTCCCCAACACTGAAGCTTTCTTT.

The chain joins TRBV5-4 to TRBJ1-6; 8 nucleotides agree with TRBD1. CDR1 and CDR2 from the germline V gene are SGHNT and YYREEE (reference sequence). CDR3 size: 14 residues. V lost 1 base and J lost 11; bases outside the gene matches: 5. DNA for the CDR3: TGTGCCAGCAGCTTGCAGGCAGGGGGCACACCCCTCCACTTT. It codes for CASSLQAGGTPLHF.

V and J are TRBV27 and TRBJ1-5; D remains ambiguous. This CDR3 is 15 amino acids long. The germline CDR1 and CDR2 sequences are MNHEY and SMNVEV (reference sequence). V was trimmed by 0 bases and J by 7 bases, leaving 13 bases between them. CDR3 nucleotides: TGTGCCAGCAGTTTATCAGAGGGAGCCCGACAGCCCCAGCATTTT. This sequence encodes CASSLSEGARQPQHF.

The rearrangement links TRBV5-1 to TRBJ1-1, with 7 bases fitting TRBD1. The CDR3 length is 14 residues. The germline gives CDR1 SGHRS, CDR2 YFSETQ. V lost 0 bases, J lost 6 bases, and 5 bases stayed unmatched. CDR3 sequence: CASSLEGASAEAFF. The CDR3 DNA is TGCGCCAGCAGCTTGGAGGGGGCTTCGGCTGAAGCTTTCTTT.

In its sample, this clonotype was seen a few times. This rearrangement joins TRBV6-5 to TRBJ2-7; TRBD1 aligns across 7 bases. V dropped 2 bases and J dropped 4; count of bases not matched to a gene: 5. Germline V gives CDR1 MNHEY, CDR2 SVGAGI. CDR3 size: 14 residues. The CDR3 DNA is TGTGCCAGCAGTTACGACAGGGACCGATACGAGCAGTACTTC. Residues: CASSYDRDRYEQYF.

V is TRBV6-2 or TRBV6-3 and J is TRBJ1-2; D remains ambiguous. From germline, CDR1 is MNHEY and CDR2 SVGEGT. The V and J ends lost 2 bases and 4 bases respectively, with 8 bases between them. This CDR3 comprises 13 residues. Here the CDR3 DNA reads TGTGCCAGCAGTTACGGCCGTACCTATGGCTACACCTTC. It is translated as CASSYGRTYGYTF.

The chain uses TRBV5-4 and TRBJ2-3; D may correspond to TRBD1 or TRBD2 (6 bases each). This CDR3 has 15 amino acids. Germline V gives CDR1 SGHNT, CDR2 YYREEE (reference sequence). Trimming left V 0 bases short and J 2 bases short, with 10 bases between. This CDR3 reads CASSLERGATDTQYF. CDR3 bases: TGTGCCAGCAGCTTGGAAAGGGGGGCCACAGATACGCAGTATTTT.

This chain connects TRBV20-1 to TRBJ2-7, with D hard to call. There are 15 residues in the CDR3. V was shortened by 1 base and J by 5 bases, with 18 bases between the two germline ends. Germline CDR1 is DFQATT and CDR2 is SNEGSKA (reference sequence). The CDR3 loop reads CSARALARMANEQYF. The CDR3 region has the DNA TGCAGTGCTAGAGCCTTGGCCCGCATGGCCAACGAGCAGTACTTC.

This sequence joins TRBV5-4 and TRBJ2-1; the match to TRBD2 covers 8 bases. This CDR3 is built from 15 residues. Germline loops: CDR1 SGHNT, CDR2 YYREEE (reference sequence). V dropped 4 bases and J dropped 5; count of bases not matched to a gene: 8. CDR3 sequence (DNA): TGTGCCAGCAGCAAGAGCGGGGGCCAGAACAATGAGCAGTTCTTC. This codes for CASSKSGGQNNEQFF.

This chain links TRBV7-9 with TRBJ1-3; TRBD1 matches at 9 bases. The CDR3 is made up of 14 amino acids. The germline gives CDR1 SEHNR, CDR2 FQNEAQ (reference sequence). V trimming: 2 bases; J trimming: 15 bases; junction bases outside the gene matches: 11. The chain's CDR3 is CASSLTGTGSSRYF. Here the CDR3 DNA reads TGTGCCAGCAGCTTAACCGGGACAGGGTCCTCGCGATATTTT.

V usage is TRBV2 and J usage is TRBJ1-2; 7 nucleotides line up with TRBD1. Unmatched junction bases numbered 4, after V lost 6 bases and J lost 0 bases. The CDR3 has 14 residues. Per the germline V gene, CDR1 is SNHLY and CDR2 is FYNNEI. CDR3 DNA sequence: TGTGCCAGCAGGGGACAGACTCCTAACTATGGCTACACCTTC. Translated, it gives CASRGQTPNYGYTF.

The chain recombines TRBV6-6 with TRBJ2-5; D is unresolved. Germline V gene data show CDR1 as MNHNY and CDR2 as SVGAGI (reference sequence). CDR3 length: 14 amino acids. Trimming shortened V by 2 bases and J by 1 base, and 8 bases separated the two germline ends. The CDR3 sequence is CASSYGLVQETQYF. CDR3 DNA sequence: TGTGCCAGCAGTTACGGGCTAGTCCAAGAGACCCAGTACTTC.

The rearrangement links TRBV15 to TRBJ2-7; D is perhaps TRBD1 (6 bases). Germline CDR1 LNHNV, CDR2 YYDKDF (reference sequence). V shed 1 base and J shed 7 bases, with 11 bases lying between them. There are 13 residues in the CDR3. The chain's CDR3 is CATSRVGGGEQYF. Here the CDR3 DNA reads TGTGCCACCAGCAGAGTTGGGGGCGGAGAGCAGTACTTC.

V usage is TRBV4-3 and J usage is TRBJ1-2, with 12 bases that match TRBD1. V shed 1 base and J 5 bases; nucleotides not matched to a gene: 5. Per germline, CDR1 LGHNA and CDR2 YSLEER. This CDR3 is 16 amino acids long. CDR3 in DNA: TGCGCCAGCAGCCAAGCGGGGACAGGGGGCATGTATGGCTACACCTTC. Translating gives CASSQAGTGGMYGYTF.